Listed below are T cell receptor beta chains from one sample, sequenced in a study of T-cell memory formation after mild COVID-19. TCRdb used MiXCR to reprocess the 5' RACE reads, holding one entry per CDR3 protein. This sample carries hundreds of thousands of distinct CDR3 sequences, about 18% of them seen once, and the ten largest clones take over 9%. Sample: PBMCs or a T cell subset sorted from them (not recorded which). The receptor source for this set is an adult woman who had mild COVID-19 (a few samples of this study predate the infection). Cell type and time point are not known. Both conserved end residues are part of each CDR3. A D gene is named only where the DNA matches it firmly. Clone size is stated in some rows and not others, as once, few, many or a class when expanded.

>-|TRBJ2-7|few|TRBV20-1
TGCAGTGCTAATAGCGGAGATACCTACGAGCAGTACTTC
CSANSGDTYEQYF
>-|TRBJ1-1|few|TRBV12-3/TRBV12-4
TGTGCCAGCAGTCTGCGACAGAAGATGAACACTGAAGCTTTCTTT
CASSLRQKMNTEAFF
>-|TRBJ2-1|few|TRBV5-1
TGCGCCAGCAGCTTGTATAATTTGGGCAGGGGTGCCTACAATGAGCAGTTCTTC
CASSLYNLGRGAYNEQFF
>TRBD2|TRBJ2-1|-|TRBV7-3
TGTGCCAGCAGCCCGGGCAGCGGGGGGGCCGGTGAGCAGTTCTTC
CASSPGSGGAGEQFF
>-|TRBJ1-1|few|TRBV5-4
TGTGCCAGCAGCTTGTCCCGGGGTTCTGTAAAGAACTTT
CASSLSRGSVKNF
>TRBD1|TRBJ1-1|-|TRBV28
TGTGCCAGCAGAGGACAGGGGGTAAGGAACACTGAAGCTTTCTTT
CASRGQGVRNTEAFF
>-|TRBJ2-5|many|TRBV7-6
TGTGCCAGCAGCTTAGCGGGGGGGCAAAACCAAGAGACCCAGTACTTC
CASSLAGGQNQETQYF
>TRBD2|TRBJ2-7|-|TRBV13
TGTGCCAGCAGCTCGGGACTAGCGCCCACCTACGAGCAGTACTTC
CASSSGLAPTYEQYF
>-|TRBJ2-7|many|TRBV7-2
TGTGCCAGCAGCTTAAACCGGGACTACGAGCAGTACTTC
CASSLNRDYEQYF
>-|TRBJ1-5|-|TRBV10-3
TGTGCCATCAGTGAGGGGCTTAACAATCAGCCCCAGCATTTT
CAISEGLNNQPQHF
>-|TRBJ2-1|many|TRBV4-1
TGCGCCAGCAGCCAAGATCTGGGACGCTACAATGAGCAGTTCTTC
CASSQDLGRYNEQFF
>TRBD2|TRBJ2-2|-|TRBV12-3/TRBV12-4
TGTGCCAGCAGTGAGCGGGGGGGCCCGACCGGGGAGCTGTTTTTT
CASSERGGPTGELFF
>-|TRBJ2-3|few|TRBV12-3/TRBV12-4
TGTGCCAGCAGTTTCGGATCGAGTCAGGGGTACACAGATACGCAGTATTTT
CASSFGSSQGYTDTQYF
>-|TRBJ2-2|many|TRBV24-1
TGTGCCACCAGTGATACCCGACAGGCCGGATGGAACACCGGGGAGCTGTTTTTT
CATSDTRQAGWNTGELFF
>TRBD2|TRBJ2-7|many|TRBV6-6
TGTGCCAGCAGTTACGCTAGCGGGGGTCAGCAGTACTTC
CASSYASGGQQYF
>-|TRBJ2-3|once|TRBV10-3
TGTGCCGCCACCGGAGGTCCCACAGATACGCAGTATTTT
CAATGGPTDTQYF
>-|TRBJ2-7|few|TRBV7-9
TGTGCCAGCAGCTTGGGACATCTGACGTACTTC
CASSLGHLTYF
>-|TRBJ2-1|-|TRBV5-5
TGTGCCAGCATTCCGGGTTTGGACAATGAGCAGTTCTTC
CASIPGLDNEQFF
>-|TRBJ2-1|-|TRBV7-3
TGTGCCAGCAGCTTAACAGGGGGAGGGCTAAATGAGCAGTTCTTC
CASSLTGGGLNEQFF
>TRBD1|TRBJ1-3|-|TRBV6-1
TGTGCCAGCACTGGGACAGCTGGAAACACCATATATTTT
CASTGTAGNTIYF
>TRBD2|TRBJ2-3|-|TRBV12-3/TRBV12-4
TGTGCCAGCAGTCCTCGGACTAGCGGGGGGGCCCGGGCGTCAGATACGCAGTATTTT
CASSPRTSGGARASDTQYF
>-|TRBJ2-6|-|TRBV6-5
TGTGCCAGCAGTTACTCGTATGGGGTTGGGGCCAACGTCCTGACTTTC
CASSYSYGVGANVLTF
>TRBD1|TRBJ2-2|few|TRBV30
TGTGCCTGGAGTGACGGGACAGGTACCGGGGAGCTGTTTTTT
CAWSDGTGTGELFF
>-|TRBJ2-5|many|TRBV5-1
TGCGCCAGCAGCTTGGCCCCAGGCCCGCAAGAGACCCAGTACTTC
CASSLAPGPQETQYF
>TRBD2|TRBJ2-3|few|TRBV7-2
TGTGCCAGCAGCTATGCAGCTAGCGGGGGGGCATATACGCAGTATTTT
CASSYAASGGAYTQYF
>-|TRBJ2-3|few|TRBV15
TGTGCCACCAGCAGAGATGGGGGGACGTCAGATACGCAGTATTTT
CATSRDGGTSDTQYF
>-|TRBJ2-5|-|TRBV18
TGTGCCAGCTCACTCCCACGGGGTGAGGTAGGAGAAGAGACCCAGTACTTC
CASSLPRGEVGEETQYF
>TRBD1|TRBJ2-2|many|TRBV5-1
TGCGCCAGCAGCCAAAAGGGACAGGAGGCCGCCGGGGAGCTGTTTTTT
CASSQKGQEAAGELFF
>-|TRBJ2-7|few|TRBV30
TGTGCCTGGAGTGTACCTAGGCAGTCCTCCTACGAGCAGTACTTC
CAWSVPRQSSYEQYF
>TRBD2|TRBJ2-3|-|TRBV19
TGTGCCAGTAGTAGGGCGGGAGGGCCGCAAGATACGCAGTATTTT
CASSRAGGPQDTQYF
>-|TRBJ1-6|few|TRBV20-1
TGCAGTGCTAGAGATAGGGTCGGATCACCCCTCCACTTT
CSARDRVGSPLHF
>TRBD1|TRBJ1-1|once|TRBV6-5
TGTGCCAGCAGTACCGGGACAGCAATGAACACTGAAGCTTTCTTT
CASSTGTAMNTEAFF
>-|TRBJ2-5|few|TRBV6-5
TGTGCCAGCAGTTACGGTGGGGCTAGCGTAGAAGAGACCCAGTACTTC
CASSYGGASVEETQYF
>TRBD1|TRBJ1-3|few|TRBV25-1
TGTGCCAGCAGCGGACAGGGCAGGATCGGAAACACCATATATTTT
CASSGQGRIGNTIYF
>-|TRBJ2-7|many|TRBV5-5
TGTGCCAGCAGCTCGGGACGCGGGGAGCAGTACTTC
CASSSGRGEQYF
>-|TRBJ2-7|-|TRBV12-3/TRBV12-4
TGTGCCAGCAGTAGTCGGGTAGTAAACGAGCAGTACTTC
CASSSRVVNEQYF
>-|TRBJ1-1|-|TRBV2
TGTGCCAGCAGTGAAGAGGGTCCAGGGCCGAACACTGAAGCTTTCTTT
CASSEEGPGPNTEAFF
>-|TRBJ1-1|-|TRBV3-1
TGTGCCAGCAGACGGCAAGGGGGTACTGAAGCTTTCTTT
CASRRQGGTEAFF
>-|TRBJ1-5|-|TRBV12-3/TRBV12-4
TGTGCCAGCAGTTTCGGCGAGGATCAGCCCCAGCATTTT
CASSFGEDQPQHF
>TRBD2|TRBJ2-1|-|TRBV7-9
TGTGCCAGCAGCTATCCGACAGCGGGAGCGACTGGTAATGAGCAGTTCTTC
CASSYPTAGATGNEQFF
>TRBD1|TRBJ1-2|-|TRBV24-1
TGTGCCACCAGTGACCGACGCCAGGGGGGGATCTATGGCTACACCTTC
CATSDRRQGGIYGYTF
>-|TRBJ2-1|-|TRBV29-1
TGCAGCCTGACTAGTTTGGCCAATGAGCAGTTCTTC
CSLTSLANEQFF
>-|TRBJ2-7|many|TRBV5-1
TGCGCCAGCAGCTTGGCCCCGCAGGGTGGAAACGAGCAGTACTTC
CASSLAPQGGNEQYF
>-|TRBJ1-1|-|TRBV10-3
TGTGCCATCAGTGAGTCCGAACCGACAGCGGTTGAAGCTTTCTTT
CAISESEPTAVEAFF
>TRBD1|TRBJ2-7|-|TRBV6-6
TGTGCCAGCAGTTCCCCGGTCGGGACAGGACCATCCTACGAGCAGTACTTC
CASSSPVGTGPSYEQYF
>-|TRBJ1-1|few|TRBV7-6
TGTGCCAGCAGCCGCTTCTTAGGGAGCACTGAAGCTTTCTTT
CASSRFLGSTEAFF
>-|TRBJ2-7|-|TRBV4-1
TGCGCCAGCAGGGGGGGAGGACGCTACGAGCAGTACTTC
CASRGGGRYEQYF
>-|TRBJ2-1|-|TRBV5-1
TGCGCCAGCAGCCCTAGGATGAGCTCCTACAATGAGCAGTTCTTC
CASSPRMSSYNEQFF
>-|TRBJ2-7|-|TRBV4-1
TGCGCCAGCAGCCAAGATCACCGGCTGCCTCCCGGTTACGAGCAGTACTTC
CASSQDHRLPPGYEQYF
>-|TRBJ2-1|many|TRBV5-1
TGCGCCAGCAGCTTGTATCCGGGGGCCAATGAGCAGTTCTTC
CASSLYPGANEQFF
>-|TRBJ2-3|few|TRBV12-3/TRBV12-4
TGTGCCAGCAGTTTAATCGGAGATACGCAGTATTTT
CASSLIGDTQYF
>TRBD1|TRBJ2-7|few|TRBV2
TGTGCCAGCTTATTTTGGACAGGGAGAACCTACGAGCAGTACTTC
CASLFWTGRTYEQYF
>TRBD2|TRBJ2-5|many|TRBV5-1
TGCGCCAGCAGCGGCGGGACTAGCGGGTCCCGGGAGACCCAGTACTTC
CASSGGTSGSRETQYF
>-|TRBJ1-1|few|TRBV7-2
TGTGCCAGCAGCTTGGGGTGGAGTATGAACACTGAAGCTTTCTTT
CASSLGWSMNTEAFF
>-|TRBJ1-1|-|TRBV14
TGTGCCAGCAGCCAGAGCCCCACCCGGAATGCTTTCTTT
CASSQSPTRNAFF
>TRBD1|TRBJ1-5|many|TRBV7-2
TGTGCCAGCAGCCCGAACGGGGACAGGGGGCTTCAGCCCCAGCATTTT
CASSPNGDRGLQPQHF